This TCR beta chain was obtained from a study of blood T cell repertoires in COVID-19. There are 15 residues in the CDR3. Germline-derived CDR1 and CDR2 are MNHEY and SMNVEV (reference sequence). V trimming: 5 bases; J trimming: 5 bases; junction bases outside the gene matches: 7. Clones were sequenced by immunoSEQ multiplex PCR, and TCRdb holds only the in-frame ones, with some missing. The sample consists of about 140,000 clones, about 80% of them appearing once. The V and J genes are TRBV27 and TRBJ2-5; 11 bases map to TRBD2. The clonotype originates from a human donor in a cohort sampled during active COVID-19. Sequencing input: peripheral blood. The CDR3 DNA reads as TGTGCCAGCAGTCCCGGACTAGCGGGTTGGGAGACCCAGTACTTC. Translated, it gives CASSPGLAGWETQYF.